The 11 T cell receptor beta chains below all came from one sample that was sequenced in a study of tumor-infiltrating lymphocytes in primary liver carcinoma. The roughly 20-31 mg bulk tissue piece was not sorted before simultaneous RNA and DNA extraction. A constant-region primer primed TCR beta cDNA synthesis from roughly 520 ng of total RNA. Generation of the TCR beta libraries relied on three nested multiplex PCR rounds using slightly modified ARM-PCR. Both of the initial two PCR rounds ran for nine to eleven cycles and employed TRBV1-TRBV30 forward primers alongside a C-beta reverse primer. Each CDR3 protein gets one entry after TCRdb re-called the multiplex PCR reads with MiXCR. The repertoire includes 95,000 to 100,000 distinct CDR3 sequences, approximately 70% of them detected once, and 12% sits in the top ten. Sequenced material: liver tumor tissue from sampling region 2. Subset given: tumor region T2, inferior pole. These receptor sequences come from a woman in her sixties or seventies with primary liver carcinoma and hepatitis B virus infection.

The rearrangement uses TRBV24-1 and TRBJ2-1, with TRBD1 matching 9 bases. The CDR3 has 18 residues. V shed 4 bases and J 8 bases; nucleotides not matched to a gene: 17. The germline V gene has CDR1 KGHDR and CDR2 SFDVKD. CDR3 sequence reads: CATSELPVVQGARDEQFF. The CDR3, as DNA: TGTGCCACCAGTGAACTACCGGTTGTACAGGGGGCGAGGGATGAGCAGTTCTTC.

Regarding this clonotype: Compared with germline, one end of the junction differs, possibly owing to a read error. The V and J genes are TRBV11-1 and TRBJ2-5; the D gene is possibly TRBD2 (6 bases). CDR3 length equals 15 residues. CDR1 and CDR2 from the germline V gene are SGHAT and FQDESV (reference sequence). CDR3 sequence reads: CGSSQGGVGEETQYF. The CDR3 DNA reads TGTGGCAGCAGCCAAGGAGGGGTAGGGGAAGAGACCCAGTACTTC.

Points on this clonotype: The junction and the germline gene differ at one end; a read error may be behind it. The V call is TRBV29-1, the J call TRBJ2-5; possibly TRBD1 or TRBD2 for D (6 bases each). The V gene's germline CDR1 is SQVTM and CDR2 ANQGSEA. The CDR3 length is 14 residues. CDR3 loop: CSTFGGTSRETQYF. The CDR3 DNA follows: TGTAGCACCTTTGGAGGGACATCCCGAGAGACCCAGTACTTC.

About this clonotype: An end of the junction does not agree with germline; a read error may underlie this. The rearrangement uses TRBV11-2 and TRBJ2-5; 8 positions match TRBD2. There are 14 residues in the CDR3. Germline V gives CDR1 SGHAT, CDR2 FQNNGV. CDR3 protein: CASSLPGRGGTLYF. The CDR3 nucleotides read TGTGCCAGCAGCTTACCGGGACGGGGGGGGACCCTGTACTTC.

This rearrangement joins TRBV11-2 to TRBJ2-7; D may be TRBD1 (5 bases). Trimming shortened V by 5 bases and J by 8 bases, and 19 bases separated the two germline ends. The CDR3 runs to 14 residues. Germline CDR1 is SGHAT and CDR2 is FQNNGV. The CDR3 is CASSVFQGRSQQYF. CDR3 bases: TGTGCCAGCAGCGTTTTCCAGGGAAGGTCCCAGCAGTACTTC.

About this clonotype: An end of the junction does not agree with germline; a read error may underlie this. The rearrangement links TRBV6-5 to TRBJ2-7; TRBD1 matches at 8 bases. This CDR3 has 15 amino acids. CDR1 and CDR2 (germline): MNHEY, SVGAGI. The CDR3 spells CVSTFAGTGLGGQYF. For the CDR3, the DNA is TGTGTCAGCACTTTCGCCGGGACAGGCCTAGGTGGGCAGTACTTC.

This clonotype was seen only a few times. Possible read error: a much larger clone is one base away. The genes are TRBV13 and TRBJ2-2; 8 nucleotides line up with TRBD1. CDR1 and CDR2 from the germline V gene are PRHDT and FYEKMQ (reference sequence). The CDR3 runs 16 residues. Written as DNA, the CDR3 is TGTGCCAGCAGCCGATGGACAGGGATCGACACCGGGAAGCTGTTTTTT. This translates into CASSRWTGIDTGKLFF. Full variable domain (remainder filled in from reference TRBV13 and TRBJ2-2): AAGVIQSPRHLIKEKRETATLKCYPIPRHDTVYWYQQGPGQDPQFLISFYEKMQSDKGSIPDRFSAQQFSDYHSELNMSSLELGDSALYFCASSRWTGIDTGKLFFGEGSRLTVL.

V gene TRBV15 combines with J gene TRBJ2-3; TRBD2 aligns across 14 bases. The CDR3 runs 13 residues. From germline, CDR1 is LNHNV and CDR2 YYDKDF (reference sequence). The J segment lost 11 bases and the V segment lost 7 bases, leaving 5 bases of the junction unmatched. This CDR3 is CATKGTSGRKQYF. The CDR3 DNA reads as TGTGCCACCAAGGGGACTAGCGGGAGAAAGCAGTATTTT.

This clonotype has just one count. Mismatch with germline at one junction end may stem from a read error. The chain joins TRBV12-3 or TRBV12-4 to TRBJ2-3; 9 bases are shared with TRBD2. The CDR3 totals 15 residues. CDR3 in DNA: TGTGTCAGCCTGAATAGCGGGAGAGGTGCAGATACGCAGTATTTT. Its translation: CVSLNSGRGADTQYF.

Concerning this clonotype: Possible read error: a much larger clone is one base away. The rearrangement uses TRBV7-9 and TRBJ2-6; unclear D gene. The CDR3 covers 13 residues. The germline V gene has CDR1 SEHNR and CDR2 FQNEAQ (reference sequence). The CDR3 reads CPSSLSGANVLTF. The CDR3 region has the DNA TGTCCCAGCAGCCTCTCTGGGGCCAACGTCCTGACTTTC.

A remark on this clonotype: This CDR3 is missing its conserved last phenylalanine or tryptophan, likely due to a read error. This chain uses TRBV29-1 with TRBJ1-5, with D unresolved. The germline V gene has CDR1 SQVTM and CDR2 ANQGSEA. This CDR3 is built from 13 residues. CDR3 in amino acids: CSVSENSNQPQHS. In nucleotides, the CDR3 is TGTAGCGTATCGGAGAATAGCAATCAGCCCCAGCATTCT.